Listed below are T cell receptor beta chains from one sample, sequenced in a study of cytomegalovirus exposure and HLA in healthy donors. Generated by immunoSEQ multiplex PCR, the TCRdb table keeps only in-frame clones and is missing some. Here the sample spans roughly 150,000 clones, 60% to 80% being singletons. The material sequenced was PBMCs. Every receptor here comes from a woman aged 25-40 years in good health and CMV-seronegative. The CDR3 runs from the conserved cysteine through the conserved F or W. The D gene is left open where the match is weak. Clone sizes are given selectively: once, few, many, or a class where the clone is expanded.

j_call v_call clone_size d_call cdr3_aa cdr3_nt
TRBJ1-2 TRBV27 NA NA CASSGGVLGYTF TGTGCCAGCAGTGGGGGGGTCTTGGGCTACACCTTC
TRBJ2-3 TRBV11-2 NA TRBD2 CASSLDGGSGGGTQYF TGTGCCAGCAGCTTAGACGGGGGTAGCGGGGGGGGTACGCAGTATTTT
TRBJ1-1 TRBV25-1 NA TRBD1 CASLTQGDNEAFF TGTGCCAGCCTAACACAGGGGGATAATGAAGCTTTCTTT
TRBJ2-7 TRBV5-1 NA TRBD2 CASSSGLAGGREQYF TGCGCCAGCAGCTCGGGACTAGCGGGGGGTCGAGAGCAGTACTTC
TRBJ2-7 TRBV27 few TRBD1 CASSSSGTGDYEQYF TGTGCCAGCAGTTCGTCCGGGACAGGGGACTACGAGCAGTACTTC
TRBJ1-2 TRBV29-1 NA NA CSARSPDMEGYTF TGCAGCGCCCGAAGTCCGGACATGGAGGGCTACACCTTC
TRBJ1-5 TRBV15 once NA CATGQWGGAGENQPQHF TGTGCCACCGGGCAATGGGGGGGCGCAGGGGAAAATCAGCCCCAGCATTTT
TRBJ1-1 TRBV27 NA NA CASSIARDTEAFF TGTGCCAGCAGTATCGCGAGGGACACTGAAGCTTTCTTT
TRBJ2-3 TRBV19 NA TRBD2 CASSGGLADTQYF TGTGCCAGTAGCGGGGGACTAGCAGATACGCAGTATTTT
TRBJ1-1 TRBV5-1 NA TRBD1 CASTNRGQTEAFF TGCGCCAGCACAAACAGGGGGCAGACTGAAGCTTTCTTT
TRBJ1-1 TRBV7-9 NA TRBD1 CASSLTPGQGNAEAFF TGTGCCAGCAGCTTAACCCCGGGACAGGGGAACGCTGAAGCTTTCTTT
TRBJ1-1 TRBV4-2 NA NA CASSQELPRTGQMNTEAFF TGTGCCAGCAGCCAAGAATTACCCCGAACAGGACAAATGAACACTGAAGCTTTCTTT
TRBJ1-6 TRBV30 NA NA CAWSLTGNSPLHF TGTGCCTGGAGTCTAACTGGTAATTCACCCCTCCACTTT
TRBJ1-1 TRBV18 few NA CASSPERTSAFF TGTGCCAGCTCTCCGGAGAGGACTTCGGCTTTCTTT
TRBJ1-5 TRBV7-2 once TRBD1 CASSGDRGRQPQHF TGTGCCAGCAGCGGGGACAGGGGACGTCAGCCCCAGCATTTT
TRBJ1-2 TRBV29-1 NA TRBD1 CSGAGTGDNYGYTF TGCAGCGGAGCCGGGACAGGGGACAACTATGGCTACACCTTC
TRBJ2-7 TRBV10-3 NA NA CATEPGETYEQYF TGTGCCACCGAGCCAGGGGAAACATACGAGCAGTACTTC
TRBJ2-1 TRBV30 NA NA CAWSGPGGALFF TGTGCCTGGAGTGGACCTGGGGGGGCCTTGTTCTTC
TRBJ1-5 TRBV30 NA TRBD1 CAWSRGQVGGQPQHF TGTGCCTGGAGCCGCGGACAGGTGGGGGGTCAGCCCCAGCATTTT
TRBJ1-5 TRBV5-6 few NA CASSLGSSRLNQPQHF TGTGCCAGCAGCTTGGGGTCCTCCAGGCTCAATCAGCCCCAGCATTTT
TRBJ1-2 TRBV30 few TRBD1 CAWGRDRANYGYTF TGTGCCTGGGGTCGGGACAGAGCTAACTATGGCTACACCTTC
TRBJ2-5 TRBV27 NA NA CASSILGLENRSQYF TGTGCCAGCAGCATCCTGGGACTCGAAAACAGGTCCCAGTACTTC
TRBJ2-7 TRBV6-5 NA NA CASSYSSQRSSYEQYF TGTGCCAGCAGTTACTCGAGTCAGCGTAGCTCCTACGAGCAGTACTTC
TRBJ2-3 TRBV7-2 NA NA CASSSGQRYDIDTQYF TGTGCCAGCAGCTCCGGACAAAGATACGACATAGATACGCAGTATTTT
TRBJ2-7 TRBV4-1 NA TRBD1 CASSPGQGNSYEQYF TGCGCCAGCAGCCCGGGACAGGGGAACTCCTACGAGCAGTACTTC